This record covers a single TCR beta chain. The V end lost 6 bases, the J end lost 1 base, and 15 bases lay between the germline ends. CDR1 is LNHDA and CDR2 is SQIVND in the germline V gene (reference sequence). This CDR3 has 16 amino acids. This specimen comes from a study of T cell changes during pregnancy in multiple sclerosis. Data came from immunoSEQ multiplex PCR; TCRdb stores just in-frame clones and leaves some out. The sample has tens of thousands of clones, about 90% seen once. This chain joins TRBV19 and TRBJ2-2; no definite D call. This receptor was taken from a female donor in good health, enrolled as a control in a pregnancy study. The sequencing here drew on peripheral blood, taken after pregnancy. The CDR3: CASSTNPPGNTGELFF. CDR3 nucleotide sequence: TGTGCCAGTAGCACAAATCCCCCGGGGAACACCGGGGAGCTGTTTTTT. Full variable domain (missing parts from reference TRBV19 and TRBJ2-2): DGGITQSPKYLFRKEGQNVTLSCEQNLNHDAMYWYRQDPGQGLRLIYYSQIVNDFQKGDIAEGYSVSREKKESFPLTVTSAQKNPTAFYLCASSTNPPGNTGELFFGEGSRLTVL.